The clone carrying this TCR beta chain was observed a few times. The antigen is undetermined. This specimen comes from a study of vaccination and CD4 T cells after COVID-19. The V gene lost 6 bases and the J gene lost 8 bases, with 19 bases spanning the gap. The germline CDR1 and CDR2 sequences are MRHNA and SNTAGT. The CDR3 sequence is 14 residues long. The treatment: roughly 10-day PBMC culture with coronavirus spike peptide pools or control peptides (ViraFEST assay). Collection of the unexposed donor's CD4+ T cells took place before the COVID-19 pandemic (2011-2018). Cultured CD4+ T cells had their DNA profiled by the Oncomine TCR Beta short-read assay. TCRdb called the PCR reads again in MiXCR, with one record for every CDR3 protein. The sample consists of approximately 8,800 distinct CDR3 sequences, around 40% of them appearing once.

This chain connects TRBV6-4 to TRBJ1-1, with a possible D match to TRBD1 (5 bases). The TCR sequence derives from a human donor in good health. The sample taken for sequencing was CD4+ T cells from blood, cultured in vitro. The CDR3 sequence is CASRGGDHTAEAFF. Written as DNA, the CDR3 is TGTGCCAGCAGGGGCGGGGACCACACGGCCGAAGCTTTCTTT.